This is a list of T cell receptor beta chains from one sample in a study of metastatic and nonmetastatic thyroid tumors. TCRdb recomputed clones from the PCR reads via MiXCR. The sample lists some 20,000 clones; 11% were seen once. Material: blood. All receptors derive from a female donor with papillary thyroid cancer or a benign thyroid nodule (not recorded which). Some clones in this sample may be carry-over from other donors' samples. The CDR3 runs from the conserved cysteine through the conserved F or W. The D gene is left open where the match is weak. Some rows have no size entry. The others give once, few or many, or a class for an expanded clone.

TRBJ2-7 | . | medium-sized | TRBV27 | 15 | CASSGGDSIRGEQYF | TGTGCCAGCAGTGGGGGGGACAGTATCAGGGGCGAGCAGTACTTC
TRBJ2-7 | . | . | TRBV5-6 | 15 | CASSPPTDSSYEQYF | TGTGCCAGCAGCCCGCCTACAGACAGCTCCTACGAGCAGTACTTC
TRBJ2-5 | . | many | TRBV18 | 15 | CASSPGAGTQETQYF | TGTGCCAGCTCACCCGGGGCAGGGACACAAGAGACCCAGTACTTC
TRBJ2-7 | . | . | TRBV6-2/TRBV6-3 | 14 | CASSYSGTNDEQYF | TGTGCCAGCAGTTACTCCGGGACAAATGACGAGCAGTACTTC
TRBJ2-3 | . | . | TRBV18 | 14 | CASSPQLSGDTQYF | TGTGCCAGCTCGCCGCAGCTTAGCGGAGATACGCAGTATTTT
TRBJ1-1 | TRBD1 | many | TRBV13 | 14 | CASSQGGGSTEAFF | TGTGCCAGCAGCCAGGGGGGCGGTAGCACTGAAGCTTTCTTT
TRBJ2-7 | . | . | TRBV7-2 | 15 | CASSSGPGKIYEQYF | TGTGCCAGCAGCTCGGGACCGGGAAAGATCTACGAGCAGTACTTC
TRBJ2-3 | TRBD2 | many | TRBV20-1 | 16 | CSASKSSGENTDTQYF | TGCAGTGCCTCAAAGTCTAGCGGGGAAAACACAGATACGCAGTATTTT
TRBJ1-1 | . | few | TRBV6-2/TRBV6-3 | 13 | CASSLLRTAEAFF | TGTGCCAGCAGTTTACTGAGGACAGCTGAAGCTTTCTTT
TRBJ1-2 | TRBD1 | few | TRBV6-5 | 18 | CASSHKANRDSDSYGYTF | TGTGCCAGCAGTCACAAGGCAAACCGGGACAGTGACAGCTATGGCTACACCTTC
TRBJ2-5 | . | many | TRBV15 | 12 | CATSRDQETQYF | TGTGCCACCAGCAGAGATCAAGAGACCCAGTACTTC
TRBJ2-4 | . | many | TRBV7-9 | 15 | CASSSTTDYRNIQYF | TGTGCCAGCAGCTCTACGACAGACTACCGAAACATTCAGTACTTC
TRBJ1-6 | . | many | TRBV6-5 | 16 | CASSYSSAPSMITLHF | TGTGCCAGCAGTTACTCGTCGGCACCCAGCATGATCACCCTCCACTTT
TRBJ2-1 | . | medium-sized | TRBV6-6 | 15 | CASSYRGGLYNEQFF | TGTGCCAGCAGTTACAGGGGGGGACTCTACAATGAGCAGTTCTTC
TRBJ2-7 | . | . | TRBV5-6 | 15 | CASSARDLRSYVQYF | TGTGCCAGCAGCGCAAGGGACTTACGTTCCTACGTGCAGTACTTC
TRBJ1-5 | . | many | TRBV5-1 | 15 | CASSLVGGPIQPQHF | TGCGCCAGCAGCTTGGTTGGGGGGCCGATTCAGCCCCAGCATTTT
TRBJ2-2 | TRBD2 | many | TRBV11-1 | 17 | CASSLFLGGGGTGELFF | TGTGCCAGCAGCTTATTTTTAGGCGGGGGTGGCACCGGGGAGCTGTTTTTT
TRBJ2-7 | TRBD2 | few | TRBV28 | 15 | CASSTKAGGPYEQYF | TGTGCCAGCAGTACAAAAGCGGGAGGTCCCTACGAGCAGTACTTC
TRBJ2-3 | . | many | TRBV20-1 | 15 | CSARHAWAATDTQYF | TGCAGTGCTAGGCACGCTTGGGCAGCCACAGATACGCAGTATTTT
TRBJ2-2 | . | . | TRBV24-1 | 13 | CATAGGNTGELFF | TGTGCCACAGCAGGCGGGAACACCGGGGAGCTGTTTTTT
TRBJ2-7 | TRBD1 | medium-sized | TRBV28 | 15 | CASNEDGTGRREQYF | TGTGCCAGCAACGAAGACGGGACAGGGCGCCGCGAGCAGTACTTC
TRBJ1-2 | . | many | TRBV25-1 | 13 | CASRTDPNYGYTF | TGTGCCAGCAGGACGGACCCTAACTATGGCTACACCTTC
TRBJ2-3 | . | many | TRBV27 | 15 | CASSRTVGTTDTQYF | TGTGCCAGCAGCCGAACGGTAGGGACCACAGATACGCAGTATTTT
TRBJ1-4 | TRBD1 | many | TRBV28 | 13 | CATVTGWDEKLFF | TGTGCCACCGTGACAGGGTGGGACGAAAAACTGTTTTTT
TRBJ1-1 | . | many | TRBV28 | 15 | CASREPRFTNTEAFF | TGTGCCAGCAGAGAACCACGATTCACAAACACTGAAGCTTTCTTT
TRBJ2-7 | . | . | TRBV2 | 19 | CASSESAVHVTPVSYEQYF | TGTGCCAGCAGTGAATCCGCCGTACATGTAACGCCCGTCTCCTACGAGCAGTACTTC
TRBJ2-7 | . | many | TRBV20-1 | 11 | CSAKQGYEQYF | TGCAGTGCAAAACAGGGATACGAGCAGTACTTC
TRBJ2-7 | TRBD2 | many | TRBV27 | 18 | CASIGQTSGRLSSYEQYF | TGTGCCAGCATTGGCCAGACTAGCGGGAGGCTGAGCTCCTACGAGCAGTACTTC
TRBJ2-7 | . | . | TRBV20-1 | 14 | CSARGIRCGYEQYF | TGCAGTGCTAGAGGTATCCGGTGTGGGTACGAGCAGTACTTC
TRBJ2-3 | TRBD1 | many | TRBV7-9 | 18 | CASSSVPGQKVFTDTQYF | TGTGCCAGCAGCTCCGTACCGGGACAGAAGGTATTCACAGATACGCAGTATTTT
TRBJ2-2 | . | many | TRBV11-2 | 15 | CASSLEGPATGELFF | TGTGCCAGCAGCTTAGAAGGTCCCGCCACCGGGGAGCTGTTTTTT
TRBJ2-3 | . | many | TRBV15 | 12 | CATSRGSDTQYF | TGTGCCACCAGCAGGGGGTCAGATACGCAGTATTTT
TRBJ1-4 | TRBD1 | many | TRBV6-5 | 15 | CASSYSTGADLKLFF | TGTGCCAGCAGTTACTCGACAGGGGCGGACTTAAAACTGTTTTTT
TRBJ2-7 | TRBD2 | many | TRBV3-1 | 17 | CASSQDLLAGGVGEQYF | TGTGCCAGCAGCCAAGATTTACTGGCGGGAGGGGTCGGCGAGCAGTACTTC
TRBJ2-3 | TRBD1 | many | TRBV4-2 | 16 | CASSQPGQGGTDTQYF | TGTGCCAGCAGCCAACCGGGACAGGGGGGCACAGATACGCAGTATTTT
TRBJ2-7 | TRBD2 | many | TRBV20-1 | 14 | CSARMSSGIYEQYF | TGCAGTGCTAGAATGTCTAGCGGGATCTACGAGCAGTACTTC
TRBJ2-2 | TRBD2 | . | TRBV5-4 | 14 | CAEVLAENTGELFF | TGTGCCGAAGTACTAGCGGAGAACACCGGGGAGCTGTTTTTT
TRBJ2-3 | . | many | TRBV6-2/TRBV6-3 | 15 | CASSYSSRRTDTQYF | TGTGCCAGCAGTTACTCTTCCAGGCGCACAGATACGCAGTATTTT
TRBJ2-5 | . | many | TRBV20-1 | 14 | CSASEDEGSWTQYF | TGCAGTGCCTCCGAGGACGAAGGGTCTTGGACCCAGTACTTC
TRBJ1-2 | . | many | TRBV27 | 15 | CASSLTGSGVYGYTF | TGTGCCAGCAGTTTAACGGGGTCAGGGGTTTATGGCTACACCTTC
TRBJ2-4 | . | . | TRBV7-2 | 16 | CASSIHWTGGGKIQYF | TGTGCCAGCAGCATCCACTGGACAGGAGGGGGAAAAATTCAGTACTTC
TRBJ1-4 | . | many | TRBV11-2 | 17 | CASSETLSELLDEKLFF | TGTGCCAGCAGCGAGACCCTGAGCGAACTCCTCGATGAAAAACTGTTTTTT
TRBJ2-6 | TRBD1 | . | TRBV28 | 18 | CASSSSGTGDSVSNVLTF | TGTGCCAGCAGTTCCTCCGGGACAGGGGACTCTGTGTCCAACGTCCTGACTTTC
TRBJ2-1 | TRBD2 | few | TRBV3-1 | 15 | CASSHQTSEYNEQFF | TGTGCCAGCAGCCATCAGACTAGCGAGTACAATGAGCAGTTCTTC
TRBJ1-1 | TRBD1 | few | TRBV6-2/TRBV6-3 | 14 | CASSYSQGATEAFF | TGTGCCAGCAGTTACTCTCAGGGGGCCACTGAAGCTTTCTTT
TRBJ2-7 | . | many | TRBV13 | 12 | CASSLRTYEQYF | TGTGCCAGCAGCTTACGGACCTACGAGCAGTACTTC
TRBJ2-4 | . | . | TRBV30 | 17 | CAWSVFGVGDAKNIQYF | TGTGCCTGGAGTGTATTCGGGGTCGGTGACGCCAAAAACATTCAGTACTTC
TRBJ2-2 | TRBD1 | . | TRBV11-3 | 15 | CASSTRTGGTGELFF | TGTGCCAGCAGCACAAGGACAGGGGGCACCGGGGAGCTGTTTTTT
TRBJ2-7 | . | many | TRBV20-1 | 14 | CSARGAPPIGEQYF | TGCAGTGCTAGAGGGGCACCTCCGATCGGCGAGCAGTACTTC
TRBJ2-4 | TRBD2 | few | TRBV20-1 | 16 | CSAPFLSGSAVNIQYF | TGCAGTGCTCCTTTCCTAAGCGGGAGCGCGGTAAACATTCAGTACTTC
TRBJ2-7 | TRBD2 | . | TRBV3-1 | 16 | CASSQDRPAGAPRQYF | TGTGCCAGCAGCCAAGATCGACCAGCGGGAGCACCTCGGCAGTACTTC
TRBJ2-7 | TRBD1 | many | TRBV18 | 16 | CASSPPGTVNTYEQYF | TGTGCCAGCTCACCCCCCGGGACAGTCAATACCTACGAGCAGTACTTC